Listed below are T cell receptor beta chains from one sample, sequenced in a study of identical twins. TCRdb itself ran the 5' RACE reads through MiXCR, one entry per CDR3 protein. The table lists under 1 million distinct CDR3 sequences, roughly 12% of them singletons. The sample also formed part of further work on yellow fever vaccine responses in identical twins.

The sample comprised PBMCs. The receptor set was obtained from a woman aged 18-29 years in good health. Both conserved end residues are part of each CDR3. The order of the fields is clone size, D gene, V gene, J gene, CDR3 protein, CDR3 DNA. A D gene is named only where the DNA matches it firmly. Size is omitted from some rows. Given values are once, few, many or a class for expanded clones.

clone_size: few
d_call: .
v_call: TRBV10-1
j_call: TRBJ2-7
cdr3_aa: CASSERGASSYEQYF
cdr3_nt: TGCGCCAGCAGTGAAAGGGGGGCGAGCTCCTACGAGCAGTACTTC

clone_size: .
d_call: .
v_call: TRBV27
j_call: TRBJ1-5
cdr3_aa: CASSPEDSNQPQHF
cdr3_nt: TGTGCCAGCAGTCCCGAGGACAGCAATCAGCCCCAGCATTTT

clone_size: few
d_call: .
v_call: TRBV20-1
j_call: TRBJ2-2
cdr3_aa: CSASYYTGELFF
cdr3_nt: TGCAGTGCTAGCTACTACACCGGGGAGCTGTTTTTT

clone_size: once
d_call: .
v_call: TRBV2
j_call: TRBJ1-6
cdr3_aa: CASLKPGENSPLHF
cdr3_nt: TGTGCCAGCCTAAAACCGGGGGAGAATTCACCCCTCCACTTT

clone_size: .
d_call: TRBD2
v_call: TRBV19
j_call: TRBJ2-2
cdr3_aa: CALGGAGELFF
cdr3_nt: TGTGCCCTCGGGGGGGCCGGGGAGCTGTTTTTT

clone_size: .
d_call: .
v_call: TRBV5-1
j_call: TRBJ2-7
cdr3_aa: CASSLEVGQQTYEQYF
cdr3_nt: TGCGCCAGCAGCCTGGAGGTCGGACAACAAACCTACGAGCAGTACTTC

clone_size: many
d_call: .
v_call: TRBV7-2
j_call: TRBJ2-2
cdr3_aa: CASSLSWELFF
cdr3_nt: TGTGCCAGCAGCTTATCCTGGGAGCTGTTTTTT

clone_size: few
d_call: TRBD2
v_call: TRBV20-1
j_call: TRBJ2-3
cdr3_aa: CSALGLAGVLDTQYF
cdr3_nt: TGCAGTGCATTGGGACTAGCGGGAGTTCTGGATACGCAGTATTTT

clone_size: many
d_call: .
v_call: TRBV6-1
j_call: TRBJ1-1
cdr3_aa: CASSPGPLDTEAFF
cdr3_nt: TGTGCCAGCAGCCCCGGGCCTCTGGACACTGAAGCTTTCTTT

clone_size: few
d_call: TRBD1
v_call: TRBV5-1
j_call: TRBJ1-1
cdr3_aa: CASSSTPQGAWNTEAFF
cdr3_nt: TGCGCCAGCAGCTCAACACCACAGGGGGCTTGGAACACTGAAGCTTTCTTT

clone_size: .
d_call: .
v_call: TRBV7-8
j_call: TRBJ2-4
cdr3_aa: CASSLRHWSGGAKNIQYF
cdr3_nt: TGTGCCAGCAGCTTACGCCATTGGAGTGGGGGGGCCAAAAACATTCAGTACTTC

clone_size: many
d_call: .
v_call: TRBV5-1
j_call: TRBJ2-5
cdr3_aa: CASSLDGETQYF
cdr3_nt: TGTGCCAGCAGCTTAGATGGGGAGACCCAGTACTTC

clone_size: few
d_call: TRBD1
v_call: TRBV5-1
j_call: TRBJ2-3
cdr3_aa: CASSLGFFGQGSTDTQYF
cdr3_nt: TGCGCCAGCAGCTTGGGTTTTTTCGGACAGGGGAGCACAGATACGCAGTATTTT

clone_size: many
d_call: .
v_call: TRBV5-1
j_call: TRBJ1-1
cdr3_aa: CASQEFGSNTEAFF
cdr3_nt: TGCGCCAGCCAGGAGTTTGGATCGAACACTGAAGCTTTCTTT

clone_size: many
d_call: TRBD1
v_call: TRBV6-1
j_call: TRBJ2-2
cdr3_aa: CASCDRDRGSGELFF
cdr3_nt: TGTGCCAGCTGTGACCGGGACAGGGGGTCCGGGGAGCTGTTTTTT

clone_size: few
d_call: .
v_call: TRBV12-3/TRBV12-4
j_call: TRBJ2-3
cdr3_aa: CASNLGGPSTDTQYF
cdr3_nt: TGTGCCAGCAACCTAGGGGGGCCGAGCACAGATACGCAGTATTTT

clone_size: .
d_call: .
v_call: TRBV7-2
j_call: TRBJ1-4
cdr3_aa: CASSAHPVYEKLFF
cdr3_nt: TGTGCCAGCAGCGCCCACCCAGTATATGAAAAACTGTTTTTT

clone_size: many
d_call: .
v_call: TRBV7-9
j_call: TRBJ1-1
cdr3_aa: CASSRGWNTEAFF
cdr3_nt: TGTGCCAGCAGCAGGGGATGGAACACTGAAGCTTTCTTT

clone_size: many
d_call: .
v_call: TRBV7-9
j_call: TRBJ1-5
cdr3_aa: CASSRINQPQHF
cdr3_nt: TGTGCCAGCAGCCGTATCAATCAGCCCCAGCATTTT

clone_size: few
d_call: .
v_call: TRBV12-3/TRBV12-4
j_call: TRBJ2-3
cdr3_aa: CASSLVSPNTQYF
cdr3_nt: TGTGCCAGCAGTTTAGTATCTCCCAATACGCAGTATTTT

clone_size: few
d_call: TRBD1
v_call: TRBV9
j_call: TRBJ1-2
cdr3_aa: CASSAGQDPYGYTF
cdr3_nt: TGTGCCAGCAGCGCGGGACAGGACCCCTATGGCTACACCTTC

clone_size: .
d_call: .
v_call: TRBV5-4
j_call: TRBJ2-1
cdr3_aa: CASSLKTGGRSLFSYNEQFF
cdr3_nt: TGTGCCAGCAGCTTGAAGACCGGGGGAAGATCCTTGTTTTCCTACAATGAGCAGTTCTTC

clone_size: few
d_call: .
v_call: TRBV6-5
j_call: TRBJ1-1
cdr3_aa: CASSRATEAFF
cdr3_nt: TGTGCCAGCAGCCGGGCGACTGAAGCTTTCTTT

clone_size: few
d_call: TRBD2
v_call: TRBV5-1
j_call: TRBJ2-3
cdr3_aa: CASSLEVSGADTQYF
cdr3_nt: TGCGCCAGCAGCTTGGAGGTTAGCGGGGCAGATACGCAGTATTTT

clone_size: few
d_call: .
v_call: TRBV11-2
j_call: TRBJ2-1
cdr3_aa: CASSLGAVSYNEQFF
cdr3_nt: TGTGCCAGCAGCTTAGGGGCAGTCTCCTACAATGAGCAGTTCTTC

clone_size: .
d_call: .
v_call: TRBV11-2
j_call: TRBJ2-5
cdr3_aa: CASSSALPGYQETQYF
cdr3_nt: TGTGCCAGCAGCTCCGCCCTTCCGGGTTACCAAGAGACCCAGTACTTC

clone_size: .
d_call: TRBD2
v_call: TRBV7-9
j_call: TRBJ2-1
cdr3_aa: CASSLALAGVRDEQFF
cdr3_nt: TGTGCCAGCAGCTTAGCCCTAGCGGGAGTACGGGATGAGCAGTTCTTC

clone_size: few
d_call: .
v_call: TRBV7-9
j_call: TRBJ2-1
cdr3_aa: CASSLNPDLVHLFF
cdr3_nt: TGTGCCAGCAGCTTAAACCCGGACCTCGTCCACCTCTTCTTC

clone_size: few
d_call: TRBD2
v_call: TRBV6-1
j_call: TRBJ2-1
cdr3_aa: CASSEAPAGGNEQFF
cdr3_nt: TGTGCCAGCAGTGAAGCTCCAGCGGGGGGGAATGAGCAGTTCTTC

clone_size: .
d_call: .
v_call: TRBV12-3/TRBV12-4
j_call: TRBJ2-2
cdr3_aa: CASSLWEQGTGELFF
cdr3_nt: TGTGCCAGCAGTTTATGGGAGCAGGGGACCGGGGAGCTGTTTTTT

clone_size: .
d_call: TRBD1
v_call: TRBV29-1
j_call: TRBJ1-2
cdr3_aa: CSVEFGDSANYGYTF
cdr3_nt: TGCAGCGTTGAATTTGGGGACAGCGCTAACTATGGCTACACCTTC

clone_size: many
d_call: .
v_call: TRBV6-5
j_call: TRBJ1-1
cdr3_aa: CASSYSILGLNTEAFF
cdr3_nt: TGTGCCAGCAGTTACTCGATCTTGGGTCTCAACACTGAAGCTTTCTTT

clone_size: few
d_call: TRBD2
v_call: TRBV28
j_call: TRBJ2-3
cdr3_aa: CASAPYSRGGKDTQYF
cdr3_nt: TGTGCCAGCGCACCTTACTCACGGGGAGGGAAAGATACGCAGTATTTT

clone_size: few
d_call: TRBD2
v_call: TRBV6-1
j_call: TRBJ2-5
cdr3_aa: CASSAGLADLITQYF
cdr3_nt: TGTGCCAGCAGTGCGGGACTAGCGGATTTGATTACCCAGTACTTC

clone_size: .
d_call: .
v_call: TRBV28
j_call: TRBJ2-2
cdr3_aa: CASSSPDIFTGELFF
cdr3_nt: TGTGCCAGCAGTTCCCCCGACATCTTCACCGGGGAGCTGTTTTTT

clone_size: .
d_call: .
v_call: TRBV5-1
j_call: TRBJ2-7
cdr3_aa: CASSLRSADPYEQYF
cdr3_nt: TGCGCCAGCAGCTTGAGGTCAGCGGATCCCTACGAGCAGTACTTC

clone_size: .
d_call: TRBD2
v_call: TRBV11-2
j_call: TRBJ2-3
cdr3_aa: CASSPSGGAKDTQYF
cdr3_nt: TGTGCCAGCAGCCCCAGCGGGGGGGCCAAGGATACGCAGTATTTT

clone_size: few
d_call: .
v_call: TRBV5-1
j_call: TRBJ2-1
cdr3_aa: CASSWPRGPGNNEQFF
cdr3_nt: TGCGCCAGCAGCTGGCCCCGGGGGCCGGGGAACAATGAGCAGTTCTTC

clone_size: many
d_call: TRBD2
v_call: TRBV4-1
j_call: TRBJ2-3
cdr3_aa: CASSQAGTSQHTDTQYF
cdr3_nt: TGCGCCAGCAGCCAAGCCGGGACTAGCCAACACACAGATACGCAGTATTTT

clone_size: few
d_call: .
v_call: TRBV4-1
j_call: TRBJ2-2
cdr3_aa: CASSQESVGGGRTGELFF
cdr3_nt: TGCGCCAGCAGCCAAGAATCAGTCGGTGGGGGACGCACCGGGGAGCTGTTTTTT

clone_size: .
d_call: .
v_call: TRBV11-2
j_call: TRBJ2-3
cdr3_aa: CASSLGERGTDTQYF
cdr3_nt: TGTGCCAGCAGCTTAGGGGAGCGTGGCACAGATACGCAGTATTTT

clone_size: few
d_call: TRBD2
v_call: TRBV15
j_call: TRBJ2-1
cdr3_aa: CATSRVPGLAGVEQFF
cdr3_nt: TGTGCCACCAGCAGAGTGCCGGGACTAGCGGGAGTGGAGCAGTTCTTC

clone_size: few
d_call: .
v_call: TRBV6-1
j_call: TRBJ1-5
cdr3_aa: CASSRQSNSNQPQHF
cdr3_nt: TGTGCCAGCAGCAGACAGTCAAATAGCAATCAGCCCCAGCATTTT

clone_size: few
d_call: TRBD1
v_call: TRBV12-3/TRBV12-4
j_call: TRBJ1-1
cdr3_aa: CASSPDRAPNTEAFF
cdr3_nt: TGTGCCAGCAGCCCTGACAGGGCCCCGAACACTGAAGCTTTCTTT

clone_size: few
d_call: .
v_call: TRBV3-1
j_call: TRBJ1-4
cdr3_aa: CASSQGAGFGEKLFF
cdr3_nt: TGTGCCAGCAGCCAAGGGGCGGGGTTTGGAGAAAAACTGTTTTTT

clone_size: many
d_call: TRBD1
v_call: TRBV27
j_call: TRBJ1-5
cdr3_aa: CASRQGAKGSNQPQHF
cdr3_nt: TGTGCCAGCCGACAGGGGGCTAAGGGGAGCAATCAGCCCCAGCATTTT

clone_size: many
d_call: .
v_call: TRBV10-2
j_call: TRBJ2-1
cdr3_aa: CASSELGESSYNEQFF
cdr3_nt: TGCGCCAGCAGTGAGCTCGGGGAGAGCTCCTACAATGAGCAGTTCTTC

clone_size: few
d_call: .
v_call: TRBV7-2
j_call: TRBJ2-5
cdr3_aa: CASSSGPGGVETQYF
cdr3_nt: TGTGCCAGCAGCTCCGGGCCCGGAGGGGTAGAGACCCAGTACTTC

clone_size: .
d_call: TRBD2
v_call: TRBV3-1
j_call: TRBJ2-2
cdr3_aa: CASSLSGLAGPGELFF
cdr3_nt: TGTGCCAGCAGCCTATCGGGACTAGCGGGGCCCGGGGAGCTGTTTTTT

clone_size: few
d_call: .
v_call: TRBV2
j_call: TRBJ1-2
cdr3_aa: CASSEEGRGFLNYGYTF
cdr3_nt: TGTGCCAGCAGTGAAGAAGGAAGGGGATTTCTAAACTATGGCTACACCTTC

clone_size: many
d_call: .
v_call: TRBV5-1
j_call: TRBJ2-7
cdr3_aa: CASSLEWPGALTYEQYF
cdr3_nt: TGCGCCAGCAGCTTAGAGTGGCCAGGGGCCCTAACCTACGAGCAGTACTTC

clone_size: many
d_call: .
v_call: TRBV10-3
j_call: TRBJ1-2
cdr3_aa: CAINTRETNYGYTF
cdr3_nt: TGTGCCATCAATACACGCGAAACTAACTATGGCTACACCTTC

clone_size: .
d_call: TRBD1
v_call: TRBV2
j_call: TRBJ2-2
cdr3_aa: CASKGTGRTGELFF
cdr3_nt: TGTGCCAGCAAAGGGACAGGGAGGACCGGGGAGCTGTTTTTT

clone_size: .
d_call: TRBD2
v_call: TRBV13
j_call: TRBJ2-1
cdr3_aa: CASSLVAGVREQFF
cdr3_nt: TGTGCCAGCAGCTTAGTAGCGGGAGTCCGTGAGCAGTTCTTC